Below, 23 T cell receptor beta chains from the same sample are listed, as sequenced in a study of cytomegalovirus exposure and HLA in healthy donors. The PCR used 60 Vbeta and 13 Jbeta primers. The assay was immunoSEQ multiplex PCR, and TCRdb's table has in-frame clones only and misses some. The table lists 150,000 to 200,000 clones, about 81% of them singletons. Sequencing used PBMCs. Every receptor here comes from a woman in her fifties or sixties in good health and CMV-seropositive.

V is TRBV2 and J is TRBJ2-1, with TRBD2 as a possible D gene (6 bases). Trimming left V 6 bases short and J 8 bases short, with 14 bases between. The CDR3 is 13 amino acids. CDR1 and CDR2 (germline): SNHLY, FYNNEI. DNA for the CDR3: TGTGCCAGCAGCAGAGCTAGGAGGGATGAGCAGTTCTTC. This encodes CASSRARRDEQFF.

The CDR3 sequence is CASSAHRGSYEQYF. CDR3 bases: TGCGCCAGTTCCGCGCACAGGGGGTCCTACGAGCAGTACTTC. The J gene is TRBJ2-7, the V gene TRBV10-1, with TRBD1 matching over 8 bases. This CDR3 is built from 14 residues. Germline loops: CDR1 WNHNN, CDR2 SYGVQD (reference sequence). J lost 1 base, V lost 9 bases, and 8 bases had no gene match.

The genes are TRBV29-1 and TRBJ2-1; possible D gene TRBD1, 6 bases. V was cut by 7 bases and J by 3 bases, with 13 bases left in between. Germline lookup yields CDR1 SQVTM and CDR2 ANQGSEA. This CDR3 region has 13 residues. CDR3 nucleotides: TGCAGCGCAGTTACAGGGTTCTACAATGAGCAGTTCTTC. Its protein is CSAVTGFYNEQFF.

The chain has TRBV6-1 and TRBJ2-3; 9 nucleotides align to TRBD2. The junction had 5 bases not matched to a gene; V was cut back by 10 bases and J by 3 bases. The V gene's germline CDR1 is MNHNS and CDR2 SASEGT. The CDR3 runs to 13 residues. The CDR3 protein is CAIRSGGTDTQYF. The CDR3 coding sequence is TGTGCCATCCGCAGCGGGGGGACAGATACGCAGTATTTT.

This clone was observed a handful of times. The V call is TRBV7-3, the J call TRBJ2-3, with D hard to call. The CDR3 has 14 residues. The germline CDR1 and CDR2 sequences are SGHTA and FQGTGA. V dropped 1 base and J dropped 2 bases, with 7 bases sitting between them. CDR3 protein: CASSLNPYTDTQYF. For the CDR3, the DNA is TGTGCCAGCAGCTTAAACCCCTACACAGATACGCAGTATTTT.

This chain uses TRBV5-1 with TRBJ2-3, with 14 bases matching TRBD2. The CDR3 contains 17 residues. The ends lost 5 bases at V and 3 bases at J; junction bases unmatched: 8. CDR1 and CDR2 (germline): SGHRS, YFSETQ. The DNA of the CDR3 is TGCGCCAGCAGAAACGGACTAGCGGGGGGTGTAACAGATACGCAGTATTTT. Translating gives CASRNGLAGGVTDTQYF.

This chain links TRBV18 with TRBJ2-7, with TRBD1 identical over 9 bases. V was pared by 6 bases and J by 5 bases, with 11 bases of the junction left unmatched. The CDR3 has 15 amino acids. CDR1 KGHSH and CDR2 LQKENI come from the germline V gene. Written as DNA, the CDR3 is TGTGCCAGCTCCTTACTAATGGGACAGGGCCACGAGCAGTACTTC. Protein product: CASSLLMGQGHEQYF.

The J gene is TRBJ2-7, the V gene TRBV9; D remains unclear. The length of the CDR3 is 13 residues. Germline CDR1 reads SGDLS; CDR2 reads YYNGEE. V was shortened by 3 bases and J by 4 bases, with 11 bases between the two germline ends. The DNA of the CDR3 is TGTGCCAGCAGCGCTCAGACAAGTTACGAGCAGTACTTC. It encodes CASSAQTSYEQYF.

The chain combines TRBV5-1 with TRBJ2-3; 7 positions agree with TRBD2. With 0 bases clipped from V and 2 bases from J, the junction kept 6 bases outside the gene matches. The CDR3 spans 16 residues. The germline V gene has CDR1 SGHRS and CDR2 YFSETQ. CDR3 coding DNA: TGCGCCAGCAGCTTGGGGGAGGGAGCCCTCACAGATACGCAGTATTTT. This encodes CASSLGEGALTDTQYF.

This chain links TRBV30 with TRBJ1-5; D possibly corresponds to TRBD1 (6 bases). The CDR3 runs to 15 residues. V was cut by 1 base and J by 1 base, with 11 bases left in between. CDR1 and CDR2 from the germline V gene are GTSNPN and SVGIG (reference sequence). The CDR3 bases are TGTGCCTGGAGTGGGGGGCGCGGGAGCAATCAGCCCCAGCATTTT. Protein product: CAWSGGRGSNQPQHF. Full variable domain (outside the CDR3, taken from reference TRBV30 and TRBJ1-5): SQTIHQWPATLVQPVGSPLSLECTVEGTSNPNLYWYRQAAGRGLQLLFYSVGIGQISSEVPQNLSASRPQDRQFILSSKKLLLSDSGFYLCAWSGGRGSNQPQHFGDGTRLSIL.

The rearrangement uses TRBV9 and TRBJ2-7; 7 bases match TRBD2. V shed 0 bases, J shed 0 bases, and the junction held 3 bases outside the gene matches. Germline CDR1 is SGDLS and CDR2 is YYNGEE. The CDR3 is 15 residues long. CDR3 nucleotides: TGTGCCAGCAGCGTAGCCAGCGGGGCCTCCTACGAGCAGTACTTC. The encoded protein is CASSVASGASYEQYF.

For the CDR3, the DNA is TGTGCCAGCAGCTGGGGACTAGGGTCGGAGACCCAGTACTTC. Translated, it gives CASSWGLGSETQYF. The V and J genes are TRBV7-6 and TRBJ2-5; 8 bases are a match to TRBD2. Germline V lookup: CDR1 SGHVS, CDR2 FNYEAQ. V lost 4 bases to trimming and J lost 5 bases; unmatched junction nucleotides: 6. This CDR3 comprises 14 residues.

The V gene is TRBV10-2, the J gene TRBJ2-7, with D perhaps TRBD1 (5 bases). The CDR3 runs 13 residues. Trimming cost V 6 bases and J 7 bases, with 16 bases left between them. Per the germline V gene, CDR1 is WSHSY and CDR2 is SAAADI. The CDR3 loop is CASRLTASGEQYF. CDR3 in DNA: TGCGCCAGCAGGTTGACAGCATCCGGGGAGCAGTACTTC.

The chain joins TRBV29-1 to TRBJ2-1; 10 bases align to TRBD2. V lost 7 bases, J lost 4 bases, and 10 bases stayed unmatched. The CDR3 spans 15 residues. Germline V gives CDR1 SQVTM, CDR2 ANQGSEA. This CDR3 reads CSAPIASGGYNEQFF. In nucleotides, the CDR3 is TGCAGCGCCCCCATTGCTAGCGGGGGATACAATGAGCAGTTCTTC.

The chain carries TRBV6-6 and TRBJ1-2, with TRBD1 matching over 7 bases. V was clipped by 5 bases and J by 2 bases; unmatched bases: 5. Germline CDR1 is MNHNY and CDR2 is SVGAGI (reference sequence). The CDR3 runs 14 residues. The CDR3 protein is CASSRDRVNYGYTF. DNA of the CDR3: TGTGCCAGCAGTCGAGACAGGGTAAACTATGGCTACACCTTC.

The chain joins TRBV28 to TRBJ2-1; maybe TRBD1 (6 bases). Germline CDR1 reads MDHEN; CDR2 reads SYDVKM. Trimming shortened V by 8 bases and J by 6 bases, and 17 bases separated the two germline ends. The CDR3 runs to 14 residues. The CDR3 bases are TGTGCCAGCGGTCTTCGGGACACTTTCAATGAGCAGTTCTTC. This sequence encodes CASGLRDTFNEQFF.

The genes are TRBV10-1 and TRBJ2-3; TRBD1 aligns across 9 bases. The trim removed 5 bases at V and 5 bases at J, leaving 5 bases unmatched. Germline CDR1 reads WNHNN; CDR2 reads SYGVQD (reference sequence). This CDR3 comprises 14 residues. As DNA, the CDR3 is TGCGCCAGCAGTTCTACAGGGGGCAGAGATACGCAGTATTTT. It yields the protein CASSSTGGRDTQYF.

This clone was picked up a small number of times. The CDR3 region is CASSLWGQGQYF. In DNA, the CDR3 is TGTGCCAGCAGCTTATGGGGGCAGGGCCAGTACTTC. The chain joins TRBV7-8 to TRBJ2-5; a possible D gene is TRBD1 (6 bases). The V end lost 2 bases, the J end lost 10 bases, and 11 bases lay between the germline ends. CDR1 is SGHVS, CDR2 FQNEAQ, per germline. This CDR3 has 12 residues.

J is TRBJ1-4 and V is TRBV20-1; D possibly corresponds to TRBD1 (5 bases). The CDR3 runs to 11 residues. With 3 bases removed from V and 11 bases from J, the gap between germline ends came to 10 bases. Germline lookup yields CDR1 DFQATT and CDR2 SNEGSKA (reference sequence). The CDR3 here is CSARVGGKLFF. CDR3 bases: TGCAGTGCTAGGGTGGGGGGGAAACTGTTTTTT.

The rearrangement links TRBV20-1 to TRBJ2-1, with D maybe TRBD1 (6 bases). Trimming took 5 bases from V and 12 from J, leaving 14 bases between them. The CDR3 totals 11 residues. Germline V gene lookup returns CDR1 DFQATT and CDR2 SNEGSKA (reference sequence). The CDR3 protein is CSAHRAGGQFF. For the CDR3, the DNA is TGCAGTGCTCACAGGGCCGGAGGGCAGTTCTTC.

CDR3 nucleotide sequence: TGTGCCAGCAGCGTAGATCAGGGGTGGACCGGGGAGCTGTTTTTT. Translating gives CASSVDQGWTGELFF. The chain recombines TRBV9 with TRBJ2-2; tentatively, D is TRBD1 (6 bases). V was cut by 0 bases and J by 5 bases, with 11 bases left in between. There are 15 residues in the CDR3. The germline V gene has CDR1 SGDLS and CDR2 YYNGEE.

The CDR3 nucleotides read TGTGCCAGCAGCTCGGGTCGGGGTCAGCCCCAGCATTTT. Translated, it gives CASSSGRGQPQHF. V gene TRBV4-2 combines with J gene TRBJ1-5; the D is unclear. CDR3 size: 13 residues. Germline V gene data show CDR1 as LGHNA and CDR2 as YNFKEQ. V lost 5 bases, J lost 6 bases, and 11 bases lay in between.

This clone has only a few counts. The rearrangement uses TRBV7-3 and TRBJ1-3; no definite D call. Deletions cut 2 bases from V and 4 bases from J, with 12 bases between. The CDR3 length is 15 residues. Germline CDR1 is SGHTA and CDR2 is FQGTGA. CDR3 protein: CASSLLPGSGNTIYF. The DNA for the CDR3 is TGTGCCAGCAGCTTACTACCGGGTTCCGGAAACACCATATATTTT.